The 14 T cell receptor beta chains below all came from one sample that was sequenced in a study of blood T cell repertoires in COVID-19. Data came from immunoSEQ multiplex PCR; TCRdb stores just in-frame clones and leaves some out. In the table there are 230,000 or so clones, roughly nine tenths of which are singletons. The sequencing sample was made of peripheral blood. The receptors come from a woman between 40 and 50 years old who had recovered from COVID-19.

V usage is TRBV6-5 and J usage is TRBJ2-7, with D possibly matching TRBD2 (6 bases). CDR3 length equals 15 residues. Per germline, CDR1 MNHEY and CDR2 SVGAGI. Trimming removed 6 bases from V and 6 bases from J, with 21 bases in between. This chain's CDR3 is CASRLGLIIWPEQYV. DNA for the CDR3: TGTGCCAGCAGGTTGGGACTTATAATCTGGCCCGAGCAGTACGTC.

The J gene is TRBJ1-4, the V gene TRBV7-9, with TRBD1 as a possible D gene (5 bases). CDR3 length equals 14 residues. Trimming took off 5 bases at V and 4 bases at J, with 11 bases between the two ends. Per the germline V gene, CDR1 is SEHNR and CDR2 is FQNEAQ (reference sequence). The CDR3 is CASSPGTYNEKLFF. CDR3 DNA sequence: TGTGCCAGCAGCCCGGGGACTTATAATGAAAAACTGTTTTTT.

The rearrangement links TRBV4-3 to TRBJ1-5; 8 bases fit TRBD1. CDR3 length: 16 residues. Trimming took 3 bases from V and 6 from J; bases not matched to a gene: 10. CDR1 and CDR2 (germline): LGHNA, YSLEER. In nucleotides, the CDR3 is TGCGCCAGCAGCCAGACGACAGGGGCTGGTCGTCAGCCCCAGCATTTT. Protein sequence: CASSQTTGAGRQPQHF.

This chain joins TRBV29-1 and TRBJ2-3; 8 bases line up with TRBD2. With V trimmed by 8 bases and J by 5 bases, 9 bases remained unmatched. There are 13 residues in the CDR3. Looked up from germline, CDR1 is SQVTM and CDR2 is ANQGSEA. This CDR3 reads CSNERGRGDTQYF. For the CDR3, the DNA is TGCAGCAATGAGCGGGGGCGGGGAGATACGCAGTATTTT.

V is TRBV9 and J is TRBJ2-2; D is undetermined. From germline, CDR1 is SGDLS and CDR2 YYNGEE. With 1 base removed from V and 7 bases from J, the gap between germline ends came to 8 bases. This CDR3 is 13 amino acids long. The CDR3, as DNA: TGTGCCAGCAGCGTACTCGTCCTCGGGGAGCTGTTTTTT. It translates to CASSVLVLGELFF.

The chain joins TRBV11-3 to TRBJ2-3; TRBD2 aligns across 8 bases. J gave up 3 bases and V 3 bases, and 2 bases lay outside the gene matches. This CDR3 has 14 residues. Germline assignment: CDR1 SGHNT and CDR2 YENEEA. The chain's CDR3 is CASSFGTSTDTQYF. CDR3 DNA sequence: TGTGCCAGCAGCTTCGGGACTAGTACAGATACGCAGTATTTT.

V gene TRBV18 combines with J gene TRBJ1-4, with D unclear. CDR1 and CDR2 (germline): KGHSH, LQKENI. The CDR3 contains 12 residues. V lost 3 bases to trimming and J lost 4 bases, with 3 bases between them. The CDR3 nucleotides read TGTGCCAGCTCACCGAGTAATGAAAAACTGTTTTTT. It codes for CASSPSNEKLFF.

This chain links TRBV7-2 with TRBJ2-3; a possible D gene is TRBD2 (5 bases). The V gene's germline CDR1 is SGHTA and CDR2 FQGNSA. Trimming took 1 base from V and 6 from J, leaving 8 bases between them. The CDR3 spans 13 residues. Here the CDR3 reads CASSLDQRDTQYF. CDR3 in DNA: TGTGCCAGCAGCTTAGACCAGCGGGATACGCAGTATTTT. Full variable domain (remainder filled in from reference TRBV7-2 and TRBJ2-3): GAGVSQSPSNKVTEKGKDVELRCDPISGHTALYWYRQSLGQGLEFLIYFQGNSAPDKSGLPSDRFSAERTGGSVSTLTIQRTQQEDSAVYLCASSLDQRDTQYFGPGTRLTVL.

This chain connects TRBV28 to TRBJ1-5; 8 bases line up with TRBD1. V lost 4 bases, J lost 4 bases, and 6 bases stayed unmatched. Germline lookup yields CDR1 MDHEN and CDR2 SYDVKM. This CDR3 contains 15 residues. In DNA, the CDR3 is TGTGCCAGCAGTTCCACAGACAGGGGAAATCAGCCCCAGCATTTT. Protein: CASSSTDRGNQPQHF.

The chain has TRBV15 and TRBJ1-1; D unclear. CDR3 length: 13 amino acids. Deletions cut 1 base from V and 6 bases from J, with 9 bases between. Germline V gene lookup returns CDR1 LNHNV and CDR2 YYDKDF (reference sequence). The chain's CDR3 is CATSRGLSAEAFF. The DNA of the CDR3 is TGTGCCACCAGCAGAGGGCTGTCCGCTGAAGCTTTCTTT.

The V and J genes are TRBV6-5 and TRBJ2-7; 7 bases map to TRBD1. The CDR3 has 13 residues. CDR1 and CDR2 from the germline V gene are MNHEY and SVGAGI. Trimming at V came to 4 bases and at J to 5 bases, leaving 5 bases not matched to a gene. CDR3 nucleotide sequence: TGTGCCAGCAGTTTGACAGGGTTGGACGAGCAGTACGTC. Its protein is CASSLTGLDEQYV.

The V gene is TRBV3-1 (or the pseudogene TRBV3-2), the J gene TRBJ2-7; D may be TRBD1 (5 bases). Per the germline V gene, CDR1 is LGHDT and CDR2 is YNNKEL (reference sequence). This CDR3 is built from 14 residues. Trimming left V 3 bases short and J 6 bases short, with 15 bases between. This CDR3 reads CASSQGRPYAEQYF. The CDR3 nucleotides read TGTGCCAGCAGCCAGGGGCGGCCGTATGCCGAGCAGTACTTC.

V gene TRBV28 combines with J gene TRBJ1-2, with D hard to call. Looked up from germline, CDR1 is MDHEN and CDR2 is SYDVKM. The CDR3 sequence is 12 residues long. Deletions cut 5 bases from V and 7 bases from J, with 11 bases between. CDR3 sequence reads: CASSTWSFGYTF. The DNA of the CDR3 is TGTGCCAGCAGTACTTGGTCATTTGGCTACACCTTC.

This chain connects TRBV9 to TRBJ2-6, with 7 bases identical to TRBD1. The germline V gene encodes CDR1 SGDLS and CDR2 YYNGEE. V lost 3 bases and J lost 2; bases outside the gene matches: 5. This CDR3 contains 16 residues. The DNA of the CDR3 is TGTGCCAGCAGCGCTGGGACAGTAGCTGGGGCCAACGTCCTGACTTTC. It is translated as CASSAGTVAGANVLTF.